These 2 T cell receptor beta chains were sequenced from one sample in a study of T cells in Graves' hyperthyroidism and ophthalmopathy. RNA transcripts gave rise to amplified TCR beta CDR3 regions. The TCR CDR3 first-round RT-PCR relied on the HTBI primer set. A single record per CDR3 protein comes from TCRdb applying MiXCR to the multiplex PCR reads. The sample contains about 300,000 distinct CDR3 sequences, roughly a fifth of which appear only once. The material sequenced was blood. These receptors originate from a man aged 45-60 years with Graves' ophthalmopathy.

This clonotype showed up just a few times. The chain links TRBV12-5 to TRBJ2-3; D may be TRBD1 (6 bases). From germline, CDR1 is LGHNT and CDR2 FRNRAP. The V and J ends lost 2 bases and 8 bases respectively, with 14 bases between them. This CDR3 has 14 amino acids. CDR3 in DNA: TGTGCTAGTGGTTTGACCATGGACAGCGGTACGCAGTATTTT. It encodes CASGLTMDSGTQYF.

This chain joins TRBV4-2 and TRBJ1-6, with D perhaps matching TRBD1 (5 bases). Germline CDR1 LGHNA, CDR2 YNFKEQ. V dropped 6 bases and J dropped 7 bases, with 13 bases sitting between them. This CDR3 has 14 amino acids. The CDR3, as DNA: TGTGCCAGCAGTTCTACCCGGGACAATTCACCCCTCCACTTT. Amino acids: CASSSTRDNSPLHF.